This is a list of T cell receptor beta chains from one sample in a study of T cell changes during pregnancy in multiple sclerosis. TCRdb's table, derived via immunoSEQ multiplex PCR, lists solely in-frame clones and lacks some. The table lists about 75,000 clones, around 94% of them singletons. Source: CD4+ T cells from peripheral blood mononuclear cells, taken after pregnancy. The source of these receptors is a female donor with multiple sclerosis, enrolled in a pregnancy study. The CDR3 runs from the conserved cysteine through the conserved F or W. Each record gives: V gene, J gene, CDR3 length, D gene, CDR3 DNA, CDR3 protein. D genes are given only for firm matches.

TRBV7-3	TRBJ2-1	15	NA	TGTGCCAGCAGCCTCGGGTGGGGAGGGGGAAATGAGCAGTTCTTC	CASSLGWGGGNEQFF
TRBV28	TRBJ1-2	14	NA	TGTGCCAGCAGCATAAGGGCAGGGGATTATGGCTACACCTTC	CASSIRAGDYGYTF
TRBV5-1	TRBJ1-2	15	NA	TGCGCCAGCAGCTTGGGAGGACTGGGGAACTATGGCTACACCTTC	CASSLGGLGNYGYTF
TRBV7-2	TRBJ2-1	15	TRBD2	TGTGCCAGCAGCGCACTAGCGGGACCCCCCTTTGAGCAGTTCTTC	CASSALAGPPFEQFF
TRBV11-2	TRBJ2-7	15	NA	TGTGCCAGCAGCCGTCCGTCTGGAGACTCCTACGAGCAGTACTTC	CASSRPSGDSYEQYF
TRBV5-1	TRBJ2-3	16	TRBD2	TGCGCCAGCAGCGCACTAACCGGGGGGGTCACAGATACGCAGTATTTT	CASSALTGGVTDTQYF
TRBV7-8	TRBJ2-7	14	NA	TGTGCCAGCAGCTTAGCGAGTAGTTTTTACGAGCAGTACTTC	CASSLASSFYEQYF
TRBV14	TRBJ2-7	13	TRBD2	TGTGCCAGCAGCCAAGATGTAGCGGGGGAGCAGTACTTC	CASSQDVAGEQYF
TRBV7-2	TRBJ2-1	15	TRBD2	TGTGCCAGCACCCTTATAGCGGGAGGAGGGGGTGAGCAGTTCTTC	CASTLIAGGGGEQFF
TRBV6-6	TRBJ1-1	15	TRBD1	TGTGCCAGCAGTCTCGACAGGGGGCTGAACACTGAAGCTTTCTTT	CASSLDRGLNTEAFF